This is a list of T cell receptor beta chains from one sample in a study of blood T cell repertoires in COVID-19. Some clones are missing from TCRdb's copy, which holds only in-frame ones; the method was immunoSEQ multiplex PCR. The profile shows 300,000 to 400,000 clones, around 83% of them singletons. Material: peripheral blood. These receptors were collected from a man aged 30 to 39 with active or convalescent COVID-19. Both conserved end residues are part of each CDR3. Fields, in order: J gene, D gene, V gene, clone size, CDR3 DNA, CDR3 protein. The D gene is left open where the match is weak. Clone size is not always given. Where it is, it says once, few, many or a class for expanded clones.

TRBJ2-1 TRBD1 TRBV11-3 NA TGTGCCAGCAGCTTTCAAGGACAGGGCTCATACAATGAGCAGTTCTTC CASSFQGQGSYNEQFF
TRBJ1-2 NA TRBV30 NA TGTGCCTGGAGCTCCGGCAGGTTCTATGGCTACACCTTC CAWSSGRFYGYTF
TRBJ1-4 NA TRBV9 few TGTGCCAGCAGCCCCCGGGGGGACTCTAATGAAAAACTGTTTTTT CASSPRGDSNEKLFF
TRBJ2-1 TRBD2 TRBV5-6 few TGTGCCAGCAGCTTGGGACTAGCGTACAATGAGCAGTTCTTC CASSLGLAYNEQFF
TRBJ2-7 TRBD1 TRBV19 few TGTGCCAGTAGTCTGTCGACAGGGAACTGGGAGCAGTACTTC CASSLSTGNWEQYF
TRBJ2-1 TRBD1 TRBV28 NA TGTGCCAGCAGTATAACAGGGGCCCTTGTGGATGAGCAGTTCTTC CASSITGALVDEQFF
TRBJ1-2 NA TRBV14 NA TGTGCCAGCAGACATAGAGGGAACTATGGCTACACCTTC CASRHRGNYGYTF
TRBJ1-2 NA TRBV12-3/TRBV12-4 NA TGTGCCAGCAGTTTAGGCAGTAATGGCTACACCTTC CASSLGSNGYTF
TRBJ1-2 TRBD1 TRBV5-1 NA TGCGCCAGCAGCTATCTCGGGGGACAGGGACATGGCTACACCTTC CASSYLGGQGHGYTF
TRBJ1-5 NA TRBV12-3/TRBV12-4 NA TGTGCCAGCACTCGGGAGATGATTCAGCCCCAGCATTTT CASTREMIQPQHF
TRBJ2-2 TRBD1 TRBV28 once TGTGCCAGCAGTTCCTCAGGGGGCCCCGGGGAGCTGTTTTTT CASSSSGGPGELFF
TRBJ2-5 NA TRBV11-3 NA TGTGCCAGCAGCTTGGGAGGGGGGGCCCAAGAGACCCAGTACTTC CASSLGGGAQETQYF
TRBJ2-1 NA TRBV27 NA TGTGCCAGCAGTTTAGGAGGGTACTACAATGAGCAGTTCTTC CASSLGGYYNEQFF
TRBJ1-1 NA TRBV2 NA TGTGCCAGTACCCCAGGGGCAGAAGCTTTCTTT CASTPGAEAFF
TRBJ2-2 TRBD2 TRBV12-3/TRBV12-4 NA TGTGCCAGCAGGGGGGGGAGCACCGGGGAGCTGTTTTTT CASRGGSTGELFF
TRBJ1-3 NA TRBV4-1 NA TGCGCCAGCAGCCAAGGTCCGTTTGGAAACACCATATATTTT CASSQGPFGNTIYF
TRBJ2-1 NA TRBV28 NA TGTGCCAGCGGCGGCGGGGTGGTCTACAATGAGCAGTTCTTC CASGGGVVYNEQFF
TRBJ2-7 TRBD1 TRBV9 NA TGTGCCAGCAGCGTAGCGGGCGGGTCAGGGGGCGAGCAGTACTTC CASSVAGGSGGEQYF
TRBJ2-7 NA TRBV30 NA TGTGCCTGGAGTATCCTCTCTCGGGAACAAGGTTCCTACGAGCAGTACTTC CAWSILSREQGSYEQYF
TRBJ1-2 TRBD1 TRBV19 NA TGTGCCAGTAGACTGGACAGGGAAGATGGCTACACCTTC CASRLDREDGYTF
TRBJ1-4 NA TRBV20-1 NA TGCAGTGCTTCGGACAGAGAAAAACTGTTTTTT CSASDREKLFF
TRBJ2-7 NA TRBV27 NA TGTGCCAGCGGGCAATTTGGCGCCGAGCAGTACTTC CASGQFGAEQYF
TRBJ1-5 NA TRBV30 NA TGTGCCTGGAGTGCGGGGAGCAATCAGCCCCAGCATTTT CAWSAGSNQPQHF
TRBJ1-1 TRBD1 TRBV5-6 once TGTGCCAGCAGCGTCCGATCAGGGGGCTTGAACACTGAAGCTTTCTTT CASSVRSGGLNTEAFF
TRBJ1-3 NA TRBV28 NA TGTGCCAGCATTCCAGGGGACACCATTGGAAACACCATATATTTT CASIPGDTIGNTIYF
TRBJ1-4 TRBD1 TRBV6-5 NA TGTGCCAGCAGGACAGACAGGGGTTCTAATGAAAAACTGTTTTTT CASRTDRGSNEKLFF
TRBJ1-3 TRBD1 TRBV30 NA TGTGCCTGGAGTTCGGGCAGGGGGTCTTCTGGAAACACCATATATTTT CAWSSGRGSSGNTIYF
TRBJ1-2 TRBD1 TRBV5-1 once TGCGCCAGCAGGTCCCGGGACAGCCTGGAGGGCTACACCTTC CASRSRDSLEGYTF
TRBJ2-5 TRBD2 TRBV11-3 NA TGTGCCAGCAGCTTCATTGGCTTGAGAGGACTAGGGAGAGGAGAGACCCAGTACTTC CASSFIGLRGLGRGETQYF
TRBJ1-3 NA TRBV18 NA TGTGCCAGCTCACCTGCCAGTTTCTCTGGAAACACCATATATTTT CASSPASFSGNTIYF
TRBJ1-2 TRBD1 TRBV5-1 NA TGCGCCAGCAGTTTCCAGCCGGGACAGGGGGCCGGAGGCTACACCTTC CASSFQPGQGAGGYTF